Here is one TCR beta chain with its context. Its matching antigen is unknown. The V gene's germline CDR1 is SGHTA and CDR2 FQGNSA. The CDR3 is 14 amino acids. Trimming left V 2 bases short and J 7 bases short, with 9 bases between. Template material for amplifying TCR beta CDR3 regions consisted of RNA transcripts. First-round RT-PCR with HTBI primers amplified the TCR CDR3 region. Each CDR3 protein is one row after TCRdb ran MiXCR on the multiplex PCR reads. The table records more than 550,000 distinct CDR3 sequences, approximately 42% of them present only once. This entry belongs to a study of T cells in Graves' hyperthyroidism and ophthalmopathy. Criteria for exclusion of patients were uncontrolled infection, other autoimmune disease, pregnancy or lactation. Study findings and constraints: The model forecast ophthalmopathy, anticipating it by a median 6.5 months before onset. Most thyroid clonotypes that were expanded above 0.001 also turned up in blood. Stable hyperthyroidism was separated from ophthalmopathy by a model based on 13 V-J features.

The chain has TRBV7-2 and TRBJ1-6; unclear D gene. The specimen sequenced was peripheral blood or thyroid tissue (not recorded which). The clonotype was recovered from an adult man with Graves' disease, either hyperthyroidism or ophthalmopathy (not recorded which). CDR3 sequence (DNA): TGTGCCAGCAGCTTACAGTCCGGGAATTCACCCCTCCACTTT. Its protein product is CASSLQSGNSPLHF.